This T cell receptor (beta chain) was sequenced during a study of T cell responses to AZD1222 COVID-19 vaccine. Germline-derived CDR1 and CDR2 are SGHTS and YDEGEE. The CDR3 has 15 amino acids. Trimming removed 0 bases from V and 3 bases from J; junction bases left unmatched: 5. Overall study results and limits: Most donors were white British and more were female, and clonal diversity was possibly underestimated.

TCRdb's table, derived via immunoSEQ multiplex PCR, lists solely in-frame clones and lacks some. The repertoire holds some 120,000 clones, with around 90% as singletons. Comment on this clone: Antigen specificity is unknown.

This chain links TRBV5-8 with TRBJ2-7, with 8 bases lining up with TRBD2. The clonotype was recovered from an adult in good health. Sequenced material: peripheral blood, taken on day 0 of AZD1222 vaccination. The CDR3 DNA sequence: TGTGCCAGCAGCTTGGTCGGGGGGGGATACTACGAGCAGTACTTC. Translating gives CASSLVGGGYYEQYF. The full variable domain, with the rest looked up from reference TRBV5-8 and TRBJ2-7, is EAGVTQSPTHLIKTRGQQATLRCSPISGHTSVYWYQQALGLGLQFLLWYDEGEERNRGNFPPRFSGRQFPNYSSELNVNALELEDSALYLCASSLVGGGYYEQYFGPGTRLTVT.